This T cell receptor beta chain was profiled in a study of T cells after yellow fever vaccination. Whole-study results and caveats: Detected again after the booster were most primary-vaccination clones, at nearly 97% CD4 and about 90% CD8.

This clonotype was counted a few times. The antigen remains undetermined. The junction shows a germline mismatch at one end, possibly a read error. A universal primer site and UMIs were added as TCR cDNA was made by 5'RACE template switching. One entry per CDR3 protein results from TCRdb running MiXCR on the 5' RACE reads. The table lists about 360,000 distinct CDR3 sequences, roughly 6.1% of them singletons. The sample was PBMCs, taken 5 days after the yellow fever booster vaccination. The TCR originated in a man in his thirties or forties who received the YFV17D yellow fever vaccine.

This chain's CDR3 is CSVEVSRYAQYF. In DNA, the CDR3 is TGCAGCGTTGAAGTCTCCCGATACGCGCAGTACTTC. This sequence joins TRBV29-1 and TRBJ2-7; D remains unclear. Germline values: CDR1 SQVTM, CDR2 ANQGSEA. CDR3 length: 12 amino acids.